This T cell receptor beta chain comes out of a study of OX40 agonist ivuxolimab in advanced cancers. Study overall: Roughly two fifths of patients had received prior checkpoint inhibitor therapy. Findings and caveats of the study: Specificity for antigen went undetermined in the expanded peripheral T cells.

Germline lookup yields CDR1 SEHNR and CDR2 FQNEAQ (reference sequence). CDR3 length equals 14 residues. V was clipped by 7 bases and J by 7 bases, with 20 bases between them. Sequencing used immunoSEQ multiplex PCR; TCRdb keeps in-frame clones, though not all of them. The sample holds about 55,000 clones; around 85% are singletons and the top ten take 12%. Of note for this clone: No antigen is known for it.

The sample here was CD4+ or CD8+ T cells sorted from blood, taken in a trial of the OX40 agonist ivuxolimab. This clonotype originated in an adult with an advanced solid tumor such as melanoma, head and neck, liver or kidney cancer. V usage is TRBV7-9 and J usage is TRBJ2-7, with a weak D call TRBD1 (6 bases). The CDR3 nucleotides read TGTGCCAGCACCCGCCCCGGACAGCGCCGTGAGCAGTACTTC. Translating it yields CASTRPGQRREQYF.